Reported below is one TCR beta chain. The table came from immunoSEQ multiplex PCR; TCRdb's copy has only in-frame clones and leaves some out. There are roughly 120,000 clones in the sample; roughly 84% occur only once, and 2.5% to 4% lies in the top ten. The data derive from a study of PD-L1 blockade in urothelial cancer. About the research overall: Starting in the mid-2010s, patients were given atezolizumab (1,200 mg intravenously every 3 weeks). T cells were recovered from blood samples at a median of around 140,000.

V lost 0 bases and J lost 3, with 9 bases in between. Germline CDR1 is MNHEY and CDR2 is SVGAGI. This CDR3 region has 14 residues. Time point defined: pretreatment peripheral blood. This rearrangement joins TRBV6-5 to TRBJ2-7; weak D call: TRBD1 (5 bases). This sequence was found in a man aged 45-65 years with urothelial cancer. The input for sequencing was PBMCs, taken around atezolizumab (anti-PD-L1) treatment. The DNA of the CDR3 is TGTGCCAGCAGTTACTCGCGGCAGGGCTACGAGCAGTACTTC. Its protein is CASSYSRQGYEQYF.